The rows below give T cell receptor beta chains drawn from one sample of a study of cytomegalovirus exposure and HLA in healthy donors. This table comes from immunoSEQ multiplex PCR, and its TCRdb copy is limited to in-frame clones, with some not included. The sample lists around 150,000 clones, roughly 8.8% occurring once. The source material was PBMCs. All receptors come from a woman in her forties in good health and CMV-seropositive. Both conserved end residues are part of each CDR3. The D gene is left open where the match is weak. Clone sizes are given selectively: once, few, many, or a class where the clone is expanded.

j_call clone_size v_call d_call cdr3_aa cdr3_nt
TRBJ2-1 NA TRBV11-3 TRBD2 CASSLGLAGKNEQFF TGTGCCAGCAGCCTCGGACTAGCGGGGAAAAATGAGCAGTTCTTC
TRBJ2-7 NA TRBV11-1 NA CASSRQNSYEQYF TGTGCCAGCAGCCGACAGAATTCCTACGAGCAGTACTTC
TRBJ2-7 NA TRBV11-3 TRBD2 CASSLRGKTGTSGVDEQYF TGTGCCAGCAGCTTACGCGGCAAGACCGGGACTAGTGGTGTGGACGAGCAGTACTTC
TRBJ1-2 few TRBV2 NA CASSALRFTTYGYTF TGTGCCAGCAGTGCCCTGAGGTTTACGACTTATGGCTACACCTTC
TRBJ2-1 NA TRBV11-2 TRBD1 CASRILQGRHEQFF TGTGCCAGCAGGATCCTACAGGGGCGGCATGAGCAGTTCTTC
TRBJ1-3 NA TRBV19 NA CASSIPGSGNTIYF TGTGCCAGTAGTATCCCCGGCTCTGGAAACACCATATATTTT
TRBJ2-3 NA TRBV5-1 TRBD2 CASSLEVNGGNTDTQYF TGCGCCAGCAGCTTGGAGGTGAACGGGGGGAACACAGATACGCAGTATTTT
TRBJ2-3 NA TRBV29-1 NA CSVEDIGRARDTQYF TGCAGCGTTGAAGATATCGGCAGGGCCCGAGATACGCAGTATTTT
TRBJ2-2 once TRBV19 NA CASGKMTEAGELFF TGTGCCAGTGGTAAGATGACCGAGGCAGGGGAGCTGTTTTTT
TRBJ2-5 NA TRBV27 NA CASSFRTAETQYF TGTGCCAGCAGTTTTCGGACAGCAGAGACCCAGTACTTC
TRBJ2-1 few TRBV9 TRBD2 CASSLSGVVNEQFF TGTGCCAGCAGTCTTAGCGGGGTAGTCAATGAGCAGTTCTTC
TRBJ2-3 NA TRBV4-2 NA CASSQDPGQHVSTQYF TGTGCCAGCAGCCAAGATCCCGGACAGCACGTTAGTACGCAGTATTTT
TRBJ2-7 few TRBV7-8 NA CASSLGFTGTYSYEQYF TGTGCCAGCAGCTTAGGTTTTACCGGGACATACTCCTACGAGCAGTACTTC
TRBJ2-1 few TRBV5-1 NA CASSLTESSYNEQFF TGCGCCAGCAGCTTGACAGAAAGCTCCTACAATGAGCAGTTCTTC
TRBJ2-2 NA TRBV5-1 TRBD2 CASSSGLAGTGELFF TGCGCCAGCAGCTCCGGACTAGCGGGCACCGGGGAGCTGTTTTTT
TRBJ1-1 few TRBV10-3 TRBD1 CAISEFGQGANEAFF TGTGCCATCAGTGAGTTTGGACAGGGGGCTAATGAAGCTTTCTTT
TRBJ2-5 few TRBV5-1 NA CASSLGLAETQYF TGCGCCAGCAGCTTGGGATTAGCGGAGACCCAGTACTTC
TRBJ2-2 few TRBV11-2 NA CASSSTGELFF TGTGCCAGCAGCTCAACCGGGGAGCTGTTTTTT
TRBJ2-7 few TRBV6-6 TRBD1 CASRLDPGQASYEQYF TGTGCCAGCAGGCTTGACCCGGGACAGGCATCCTACGAGCAGTACTTC
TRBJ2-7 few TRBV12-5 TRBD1 CASGLVLGGTGAYEQYF TGTGCTAGTGGTTTGGTCCTCGGTGGGACAGGGGCCTACGAGCAGTACTTC
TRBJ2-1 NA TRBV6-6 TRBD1 CASSRDRHEQFF TGTGCCAGCAGCCGGGACAGACATGAGCAGTTCTTC
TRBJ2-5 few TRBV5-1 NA CASSRTAEETQYF TGCGCCAGCAGTAGGACAGCAGAAGAGACCCAGTACTTC
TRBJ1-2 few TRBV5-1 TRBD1 CASSRGQGASYGYTF TGCGCCAGCAGCCGGGGACAGGGGGCCAGCTACGGCTACACCTTC
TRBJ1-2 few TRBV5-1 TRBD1 CASSLAGGAYGYTF TGCGCCAGCAGCTTAGCAGGGGGCGCATATGGCTACACCTTC
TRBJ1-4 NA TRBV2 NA CASSERDEKLFF TGTGCCAGCAGTGAGAGGGATGAAAAACTGTTTTTT
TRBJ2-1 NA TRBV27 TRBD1 CASSLGTGGVGNEQFF TGTGCCAGCAGTTTAGGGACAGGGGGCGTTGGCAATGAGCAGTTCTTC
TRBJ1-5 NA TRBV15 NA CATYKNRWNQPQHF TGTGCCACTTACAAGAACAGATGGAATCAGCCCCAGCATTTT